This is a list of T cell receptor beta chains from one sample in a study of blood T cell repertoires in COVID-19. The method was immunoSEQ multiplex PCR; TCRdb's version includes in-frame clones alone and lacks a portion of them. Among more than 150,000 clones listed, about nine tenths were seen once. Input material: peripheral blood. These receptors originate from a man in his sixties or seventies with active or convalescent COVID-19. The conserved cysteine and the conserved F or W are not part of the CDR3 here. Each record gives: V gene, CDR3 protein.

TRBV5-5,ASRRQDNTEAF
TRBV11-2,ASSPGGQGRSEAF
TRBV19,ASRHRGLSTDTQY
TRBV12-3/TRBV12-4,ASGGRSNQPQH
TRBV5-1,ASSFGLPPYNEQF
TRBV25-1,ASSLQGFNEKLF
TRBV30,AWSVGGSSYEQY
TRBV18,ASSPQGAEKLF
TRBV9,ASSVSSGGTEAF
TRBV27,ASSPDRGRSPLH
TRBV9,ASSVTGLADQPQH
TRBV25-1,ASSELKSYTEAF
TRBV5-4,ASSHRQGGGNSPLH
TRBV4-3,ASSQDEQSSGANVLT
TRBV12-3/TRBV12-4,ASRGRGYQPQH
TRBV2,ASKLQGPGETQY
TRBV3-1/TRBV3-2,ASSQATGEYSNEQF
TRBV19,ASSETKATNEKLF
TRBV18,ASSPALGGLEETQY
TRBV19,ASSIGSTGELF
TRBV19,ASSPRRGGQPQH
TRBV7-3,ASSRGGYNEQF
TRBV7-8,ASSLWDRSSGELF
TRBV4-3,ASSQEFWTGGARDYGYT
TRBV2,ASSDTGEQY
TRBV3-1/TRBV3-2,ASSQRTSRYEQY
TRBV5-4,ASSLRQLAGGRNEQF
TRBV28,ASSYHDRGETYEQY
TRBV28,ASSSPLEGYDEQF
TRBV28,ASSLVTGGIEQY
TRBV7-2,ASSSGRDGRLNEKLF
TRBV5-5,ASSKPKLADYNEQF
TRBV15,ATSRGGGWDGYT